The next 8 T cell receptor beta chains were all read from a single sample in a study of T cell responses to AZD1222 COVID-19 vaccine. TCRdb's table, derived via immunoSEQ multiplex PCR, lists solely in-frame clones and lacks some. The sample holds around 69,000 clones, around 84% seen once. Here the sequenced sample was peripheral blood, taken on day 0 of AZD1222 vaccination. The receptors here all came from an adult in good health.

The chain carries TRBV9 and TRBJ1-2; D uncertain. V lost 2 bases and J lost 8, with 19 bases in between. Germline V gene data show CDR1 as SGDLS and CDR2 as YYNGEE. The CDR3 is 15 amino acids. Written as DNA, the CDR3 is TGTGCCAGCAGCGTCGATCCAGCCCTGGCTGGGGGCTACACCTTC. Translating gives CASSVDPALAGGYTF.

This clone was observed once. This chain joins TRBV3-1 (or the pseudogene TRBV3-2) and TRBJ1-2; 9 bases line up with TRBD1. Trimming cost V 4 bases and J 6 bases; bases outside gene matches: 3. The CDR3 has 13 amino acids. Per the germline V gene, CDR1 is LGHDT and CDR2 is YNNKEL (reference sequence). The CDR3 spells CASSRTGEHGYTF. The CDR3 DNA reads TGTGCCAGCAGCCGGACAGGGGAGCATGGCTACACCTTC.

The J gene is TRBJ1-4, the V gene TRBV15; a possible D gene is TRBD1 (5 bases). The CDR3 is 14 residues long. With 0 bases removed from V and 8 bases from J, the gap between germline ends came to 10 bases. The germline CDR1 and CDR2 sequences are LNHNV and YYDKDF (reference sequence). CDR3 sequence: CATSREVQGEKLFF. For the CDR3, the DNA is TGTGCCACCAGCAGAGAGGTCCAGGGCGAAAAACTGTTTTTT.

V usage is TRBV5-6 and J usage is TRBJ2-2, with a possible D match to TRBD1 (6 bases). CDR1 is SGHDT and CDR2 is YYEEEE in the germline V gene. This CDR3 contains 13 residues. V shed 4 bases and J shed 7 bases, with 11 bases lying between them. CDR3 nucleotides: TGTGCCAGCAGCCTCGACAGGAGCGGGGAGCTGTTTTTT. Residues: CASSLDRSGELFF.

This clone ranks as medium-sized. This rearrangement joins TRBV6-4 to TRBJ2-5; tentative D call: TRBD2 (6 bases). The CDR3 runs 15 residues. Trimming cost V 5 bases and J 5 bases, with 18 bases left between them. Germline V gene lookup returns CDR1 MRHNA and CDR2 SNTAGT. CDR3 loop: CASSPTPGAGETQYF. The CDR3 DNA sequence: TGTGCCAGCAGTCCCACCCCCGGGGCGGGGGAGACCCAGTACTTC.

This clone was seen only a few times. The chain is built from TRBV6-5 and TRBJ2-7, with a tentative D call TRBD2 (5 bases). The CDR3 loop spans 13 amino acids. The germline V gene encodes CDR1 MNHEY and CDR2 SVGAGI. Trimming shortened V by 8 bases and J by 2 bases, and 13 bases separated the two germline ends. The CDR3 is CASLGSFPYEQYF. The CDR3, as DNA: TGTGCCAGCCTGGGGAGTTTCCCCTACGAGCAGTACTTC.

The J gene is TRBJ1-6, the V gene TRBV6-5; the match to TRBD1 covers 7 bases. Germline lookup yields CDR1 MNHEY and CDR2 SVGAGI. This CDR3 comprises 15 residues. J lost 8 bases, V lost 5 bases, and 9 bases had no gene match. The CDR3 region has the DNA TGTGCCAGCAGTAGCCGGGACAGTCATTATTCACCCCTCCACTTT. It translates to CASSSRDSHYSPLHF.

The V call is TRBV10-3, the J call TRBJ2-2; a weak D match, TRBD2 (6 bases). The CDR3 loop spans 13 amino acids. V was cut by 6 bases and J by 5 bases, with 10 bases left in between. Germline V gene sequence: CDR1 ENHRY, CDR2 SYGVKD. The CDR3 bases are TGTGCCATCAGCTCAGGGAGGACCGGGGAGCTGTTTTTT. This sequence encodes CAISSGRTGELFF.